These 2 T cell receptor beta chains were sequenced from one sample in a study of blood T cell repertoires in COVID-19. Produced via immunoSEQ multiplex PCR; TCRdb's table is partial and in-frame only. The sample shows about 410,000 clones, approximately 89% of them seen only once. Sequencing was performed on PBMCs or T cells enriched from blood (not recorded which). The receptors derive from a young woman who had recovered from COVID-19.

As DNA, the CDR3 is TGTGCCAGTAGTATTGAGTCCGTGAGCAATCAGCCCCAGCATTTT. It codes for CASSIESVSNQPQHF. The V gene is TRBV19, the J gene TRBJ1-5; D is ambiguous. This CDR3 has 15 residues. Germline CDR1 is LNHDA and CDR2 is SQIVND (reference sequence). Trimming took off 3 bases at V and 1 base at J, with 10 bases between the two ends. Supplemented by reference TRBV19 and TRBJ1-5, the full variable domain reads DGGITQSPKYLFRKEGQNVTLSCEQNLNHDAMYWYRQDPGQGLRLIYYSQIVNDFQKGDIAEGYSVSREKKESFPLTVTSAQKNPTAFYLCASSIESVSNQPQHFGDGTRLSIL.

V is TRBV24-1 and J is TRBJ2-1; 10 nucleotides match TRBD2. The CDR3 has 15 residues. The J segment lost 0 bases and the V segment lost 8 bases, leaving 3 bases of the junction unmatched. Germline values: CDR1 KGHDR, CDR2 SFDVKD. CDR3 in DNA: TGTGCCACCAAGGCTAGCGGGAGCTCCTACAATGAGCAGTTCTTC. Its translation: CATKASGSSYNEQFF.